This passage covers 20 T cell receptor beta chains from one sample sequenced in a study of shared clonotypes between healthy human individuals. The protocol was immunoSEQ multiplex PCR, while the TCRdb copy is restricted to in-frame clones and leaves out a portion. The table lists over 1.4 million clones, roughly 96% of them singletons, with 1% to 1.5% in the top ten. What was sequenced was naive CD4+ T cells sorted from blood. Described subset: CD45RA+ positively selected. The receptor set was obtained from a young man in good health.

This clone was seen more than once but under ten times. V gene TRBV7-2 combines with J gene TRBJ1-2; tentative D call: TRBD1 (6 bases). This CDR3 has 16 amino acids. Germline lookup yields CDR1 SGHTA and CDR2 FQGNSA. Between the trimmed V and J ends, which lost 5 bases and 4 bases, there was a span of 20 bases. CDR3 sequence: CASSQRMGALGYGYTF. The DNA for the CDR3 is TGTGCCAGCAGCCAACGTATGGGGGCATTGGGCTATGGCTACACCTTC.

This chain connects TRBV6-5 to TRBJ2-3, with 11 bases aligning to TRBD1. Germline CDR1 reads MNHEY; CDR2 reads SVGAGI. Losses at the gene ends were 5 bases for V and 5 bases for J; bases not matched to a gene: 3. The CDR3 covers 14 residues. As DNA, the CDR3 is TGTGCCAGCAGTCAGGGACAGGGGGGAGATACGCAGTATTTT. This translates into CASSQGQGGDTQYF.

This chain joins TRBV30 and TRBJ1-2; 9 positions match TRBD1. CDR1 and CDR2 from the germline V gene are GTSNPN and SVGIG (reference sequence). V gave up 4 bases and J gave up 5 bases; unmatched junction bases: 11. CDR3 length: 15 residues. The CDR3 sequence: CAWILGDREGYGYTF. The CDR3 coding sequence is TGTGCCTGGATCCTTGGGGACAGGGAGGGGTATGGCTACACCTTC.

This clone occurred once. The rearrangement links TRBV11-3 to TRBJ2-2, with TRBD1 as a possible D gene (6 bases). V was clipped by 0 bases and J by 3 bases, with 11 bases between them. Germline CDR1 reads SGHNT; CDR2 reads YENEEA. The CDR3 loop spans 16 amino acids. The CDR3 region is CASSLDPGQHTGELFF. CDR3 in DNA: TGTGCCAGCAGCTTAGACCCGGGACAACACACCGGGGAGCTGTTTTTT.

The V call is TRBV7-7, the J call TRBJ2-5; D is possibly TRBD1 (6 bases). V was shortened by 8 bases and J by 2 bases, with 15 bases between the two germline ends. The CDR3 runs to 14 residues. CDR1 and CDR2 from the germline V gene are SSHAT and FNYEAQ (reference sequence). CDR3 loop: CASAKWGQQETQYF. The CDR3 DNA sequence: TGTGCCAGCGCGAAGTGGGGGCAACAAGAGACCCAGTACTTC.

A single count supports this clone. Sequence at one end of the junction differs from germline and may be a read error. V gene TRBV5-1 combines with J gene TRBJ2-7; tentatively, D is TRBD2 (5 bases). CDR3 length: 13 residues. CDR1 is SGHRS and CDR2 is YFSETQ in the germline V gene. The CDR3 loop is CASRLGSSYEQYF. Written as DNA, the CDR3 is TGCGCCAGCAGATTGGGGAGTTCCTACGAGCAGTACTTC. The full variable domain, in which reference TRBV5-1 and TRBJ2-7 provide the parts outside the CDR3, is KAGVTQTPRYLIKTRGQQVTLSCSPISGHRSVSWYQQTPGQGLQFLFEYFSETQRNKGNFPGRFSGRQFSNSRSEMNVSTLELGDSALYLCASRLGSSYEQYFGPGTRLTVT.

V gene TRBV2 combines with J gene TRBJ1-1; 8 bases are shared with TRBD1. The germline CDR1 and CDR2 sequences are SNHLY and FYNNEI. V trimming: 10 bases; J trimming: 5 bases; junction bases outside the gene matches: 6. This CDR3 is built from 12 residues. Here the CDR3 reads CATAGGLTEAFF. CDR3 DNA: TGTGCCACCGCAGGGGGCCTTACTGAAGCTTTCTTT.

In nucleotides, the CDR3 is TGCAGTGCCGCAGGGAACGAGCAGTACTTC. Translating gives CSAAGNEQYF. The chain joins TRBV20-1 to TRBJ2-7; D possibly corresponds to TRBD1 (5 bases). The germline V gene has CDR1 DFQATT and CDR2 SNEGSKA (reference sequence). V was shortened by 6 bases and J by 5 bases, with 8 bases between the two germline ends. This CDR3 comprises 10 residues.

Concerning this clone: This CDR3 is also generated by other DNA sequences in the sample. The V call is TRBV7-9, the J call TRBJ2-2; 7 bases are shared with TRBD2. Germline CDR1 reads SEHNR; CDR2 reads FQNEAQ (reference sequence). V gave up 5 bases and J gave up 4 bases; unmatched junction bases: 1. The CDR3 sequence is 13 residues long. The DNA for the CDR3 is TGTGCCAGCAGCCGGGAGGCCACCGGGGAGCTGTTTTTT. Translated: CASSREATGELFF. Using reference TRBV7-9 and TRBJ2-2 for the parts outside the CDR3, the full variable domain is DTGVSQNPRHKITKRGQNVTFRCDPISEHNRLYWYRQTLGQGPEFLTYFQNEAQLEKSRLLSDRFSAERPKGSFSTLEIQRTEQGDSAMYLCASSREATGELFFGEGSRLTVL.

In nucleotides, the CDR3 is TGTGCCAGCAGTGCCCTGGGTTCCTCTGGAAACACCATATATTTT. Translated, it gives CASSALGSSGNTIYF. The chain is built from TRBV6-1 and TRBJ1-3, with D hard to call. Trimming shortened V by 4 bases and J by 0 bases, and 10 bases separated the two germline ends. This CDR3 region has 15 residues. Germline CDR1 is MNHNS and CDR2 is SASEGT.

This clone was picked up one time. The chain employs TRBV13 and TRBJ2-1; no reliable D call. The germline V gene encodes CDR1 PRHDT and CDR2 FYEKMQ (reference sequence). The V end was cut by 5 bases, the J end by 2 bases, with 22 bases between. This CDR3 contains 18 residues. The CDR3 coding sequence is TGTGCCAGCAGCATCTCAAACCTCTTAGCAGCCGCCTACAATGAGCAGTTCTTC. As protein: CASSISNLLAAAYNEQFF.

The chain is built from TRBV5-4 and TRBJ2-7; TRBD2 is a possible D gene (5 bases). V was cut by 7 bases and J by 3 bases, with 14 bases left in between. The CDR3 is 13 residues long. Looked up from germline, CDR1 is SGHNT and CDR2 is YYREEE (reference sequence). CDR3 region: CASAVGSSYEQYF. CDR3 coding DNA: TGTGCCAGCGCAGTGGGGAGTAGCTACGAGCAGTACTTC.

This clone was detected only once. The chain recombines TRBV5-4 with TRBJ2-1; TRBD2 aligns across 11 bases. Per germline, CDR1 SGHNT and CDR2 YYREEE (reference sequence). V lost 4 bases to trimming and J lost 4 bases; unmatched junction nucleotides: 13. CDR3 length equals 18 residues. This CDR3 is CASSPRLAGSLFYNEQFF. CDR3 nucleotide sequence: TGTGCCAGCAGCCCCCGACTAGCGGGAAGCCTCTTTTACAATGAGCAGTTCTTC. The full variable domain, in which reference TRBV5-4 and TRBJ2-1 provide the parts outside the CDR3, is ETGVTQSPTHLIKTRGQQVTLRCSSQSGHNTVSWYQQALGQGPQFIFQYYREEENGRGNFPPRFSGLQFPNYSSELNVNALELDDSALYLCASSPRLAGSLFYNEQFFGPGTRLTVL.

Comment on this clone: Sequence at one end of the junction differs from germline and may be a read error. The CDR3 reads CANSPRRTEQFF. The CDR3 DNA sequence: TGTGCCAACAGCCCTCGGCGGACAGAGCAGTTCTTC. The chain joins TRBV7-9 to TRBJ2-1, with D tentatively TRBD1 (5 bases). Per the germline V gene, CDR1 is SEHNR and CDR2 is FQNEAQ (reference sequence). CDR3 length: 12 amino acids.

CDR3 bases: TGTGCCAGCAGTGAAGAAACGGGTGGGGGCATTTACGAGCAGTACTTC. This translates into CASSEETGGGIYEQYF. The rearrangement links TRBV6-1 to TRBJ2-7; tentatively, D is TRBD1 (6 bases). V lost 1 base, J lost 4 bases, and 17 bases lay in between. Germline CDR1 reads MNHNS; CDR2 reads SASEGT. The length of the CDR3 is 16 residues.

CDR3 loop: CASSLVAGQGGETQYF. Here the CDR3 DNA reads TGTGCCAGCAGCTTAGTGGCAGGACAGGGCGGAGAGACCCAGTACTTC. The rearrangement links TRBV13 to TRBJ2-5; the match to TRBD1 covers 8 bases. J lost 4 bases, V lost 1 base, and 8 bases had no gene match. The germline gives CDR1 PRHDT, CDR2 FYEKMQ (reference sequence). The CDR3 spans 16 residues. Supplemented by reference TRBV13 and TRBJ2-5, the full variable domain reads AAGVIQSPRHLIKEKRETATLKCYPIPRHDTVYWYQQGPGQDPQFLISFYEKMQSDKGSIPDRFSAQQFSDYHSELNMSSLELGDSALYFCASSLVAGQGGETQYFGPGTRLLVL.

The V call is TRBV10-1, the J call TRBJ2-7; D remains unclear. V gave up 8 bases and J gave up 4 bases, with 9 bases separating them. From germline, CDR1 is WNHNN and CDR2 SYGVQD (reference sequence). The CDR3 is 11 amino acids. The CDR3 region has the DNA TGCGCCAGCTGGACCGTATACGAGCAGTACTTC. Residues: CASWTVYEQYF.

The chain uses TRBV27 and TRBJ2-1; 11 bases line up with TRBD2. CDR3 length: 14 residues. After removal of 10 bases from V and 10 bases from J, the junction contained 12 bases not matched to a gene. Germline CDR1 MNHEY, CDR2 SMNVEV (reference sequence). CDR3 DNA: TGTGCCACCAAACTAGCGGGGGCTTTGTGGGAGCAGTTCTTC. Translation: CATKLAGALWEQFF.

The chain has TRBV7-8 and TRBJ2-7, with a tentative D call TRBD1 (5 bases). The V and J ends lost 2 bases and 0 bases respectively, with 14 bases between them. Per the germline V gene, CDR1 is SGHVS and CDR2 is FQNEAQ. This CDR3 contains 16 residues. The CDR3 spells CASSLFEAGISYEQYF. DNA of the CDR3: TGTGCCAGCAGCTTATTCGAAGCAGGGATCTCCTACGAGCAGTACTTC.

The chain couples TRBV5-1 to TRBJ2-4, with 7 positions matching TRBD1. Germline CDR1 reads SGHRS; CDR2 reads YFSETQ. V trimming: 3 bases; J trimming: 6 bases; junction bases outside the gene matches: 12. This CDR3 region has 16 residues. CDR3 nucleotides: TGCGCCAGCAGCTCCGGGACAGCACCCAAGGGAAACATTCAGTACTTC. This sequence encodes CASSSGTAPKGNIQYF.